The 6 T cell receptor beta chains given below trace back to one sample, sequenced in a study of blood T cell repertoires in COVID-19. Using immunoSEQ multiplex PCR, the repertoire was profiled, and TCRdb retains in-frame clones only, with some absent. This table holds about 310,000 clones, about 90% found once. Material: PBMCs or T cells enriched from blood (not recorded which). These receptors were obtained from a woman aged 18 to 35 with acute COVID-19.

The chain joins TRBV28 to TRBJ1-6; D may be TRBD1 (6 bases). Germline CDR1 is MDHEN and CDR2 is SYDVKM. The CDR3 length is 17 residues. V was pared by 3 bases and J by 9 bases, with 21 bases between. DNA of the CDR3: TGTGCCAGCAGTTTTCTCGGCCGAGGGGGTTTGGGTTCACCCCTCCACTTT. It specifies CASSFLGRGGLGSPLHF.

The rearrangement joins TRBV28 to TRBJ2-7; D possibly corresponds to TRBD1 (6 bases). Germline V gene data show CDR1 as MDHEN and CDR2 as SYDVKM. Between the trimmed V and J ends, which lost 9 bases and 6 bases, there was a span of 15 bases. The CDR3 consists of 12 residues. CDR3 in DNA: TGTGCCAGTTACAGGGCCCAACGCGAGCAGTACTTC. Encoded protein: CASYRAQREQYF.

This chain links TRBV7-9 with TRBJ2-1; possible D gene TRBD2, 5 bases. The CDR3 sequence is 12 residues long. CDR1 is SEHNR, CDR2 FQNEAQ, per germline (reference sequence). V lost 2 bases, J lost 15 bases, and 14 bases lay in between. The CDR3 DNA sequence: TGTGCCAGCAGCTTAACTCCGGGATTAGGGTTCTTC. Encoded protein: CASSLTPGLGFF.

The chain employs TRBV28 and TRBJ1-2; D uncertain. The CDR3 is 11 residues long. Germline V CDR1 and CDR2: MDHEN, SYDVKM. The V gene lost 10 bases and the J gene lost 4 bases, with 10 bases spanning the gap. CDR3 region: CATPEGYGYTF. The CDR3 DNA is TGTGCCACCCCAGAGGGCTATGGCTACACCTTC.

V gene TRBV28 combines with J gene TRBJ1-5; D remains ambiguous. This CDR3 has 14 residues. The V gene lost 6 bases and the J gene lost 2 bases, with 11 bases spanning the gap. Per germline, CDR1 MDHEN and CDR2 SYDVKM. CDR3 in DNA: TGTGCCAGCAGACTCCAAGTGGGCAATCAGCCCCAGCATTTT. Protein product: CASRLQVGNQPQHF. The variable domain in full, with the rest retrieved from reference TRBV28 and TRBJ1-5, is DVKVTQSSRYLVKRTGEKVFLECVQDMDHENMFWYRQDPGLGLRLIYFSYDVKMKEKGDIPEGYSVSREKKERFSLILESASTNQTSMYLCASRLQVGNQPQHFGDGTRLSIL.

The chain joins TRBV5-1 to TRBJ1-3; 8 bases map to TRBD1. This CDR3 is 16 amino acids long. In germline, CDR1 is SGHRS, CDR2 YFSETQ. V was pared by 0 bases and J by 2 bases, with 4 bases of the junction left unmatched. The CDR3 coding sequence is TGCGCCAGCAGCTTGGCATCGGACAGGGCTGGAAACACCATATATTTT. This codes for CASSLASDRAGNTIYF.